These T cell receptor beta chains were read from a single sample in a study of spatial heterogeneity in lung cancer. TCRdb called the 5' RACE reads again in MiXCR, with one record for every CDR3 protein. The data hold 50,000 to 60,000 distinct CDR3 sequences, with roughly 8.1% observed a single time. The specimen was PBMCs, collected at follow-up. The receptors shown here come from a female donor with early-stage non-small cell lung cancer. Both conserved end residues are part of each CDR3. A D gene is named only where the DNA matches it firmly. A clone size is listed for some rows: how often the clone was seen (once, few, many), or a class if it is expanded.

size	D	J	V	CDR3	DNA
medium-sized	.	TRBJ1-3	TRBV20-1	CSARAPGAGGNTIYF	TGCAGTGCTAGAGCTCCAGGGGCGGGAGGAAACACCATATATTTT
many	TRBD1	TRBJ2-5	TRBV12-3/TRBV12-4	CASSLSPTGAGETQYF	TGTGCCAGCAGTTTATCCCCGACAGGGGCTGGAGAGACCCAGTACTTC
many	.	TRBJ2-6	TRBV5-5	CASSLEGSPGANVLTF	TGTGCCAGCAGCTTGGAAGGGTCGCCTGGGGCCAACGTCCTGACTTTC
.	.	TRBJ2-2	TRBV11-3	CASSLGRGHRAGELFF	TGTGCCAGCAGCTTAGGGCGGGGCCATCGGGCCGGGGAGCTGTTTTTT
many	.	TRBJ1-2	TRBV7-8	CASSMDRRLGYTF	TGTGCCAGCAGCATGGACAGACGGTTAGGCTACACCTTC
many	.	TRBJ1-5	TRBV9	CASSVEAGGNQPQHF	TGTGCCAGCAGCGTAGAGGCAGGCGGCAATCAGCCCCAGCATTTT
many	.	TRBJ2-7	TRBV6-4	CASNLSYEQYF	TGTGCCAGCAATTTGTCCTACGAGCAGTACTTC
few	.	TRBJ2-3	TRBV7-2	CASSLGTTDTQYF	TGTGCCAGCAGCTTAGGAACCACAGATACGCAGTATTTT
many	TRBD1	TRBJ1-2	TRBV28	CASRQGVDGYTF	TGTGCCAGCAGACAGGGGGTGGATGGCTACACCTTC
.	.	TRBJ2-7	TRBV20-1	CSARGLLTSYEQYF	TGCAGTGCTAGAGGTTTACTAACTAGCTACGAGCAGTACTTC
.	.	TRBJ2-3	TRBV20-1	CSGLGSPGGPDTQYF	TGCAGTGGCCTGGGGAGTCCGGGGGGCCCAGATACGCAGTATTTT
few	TRBD1	TRBJ2-7	TRBV12-3/TRBV12-4	CASSYRGLDEQYF	TGTGCCAGCAGTTACAGGGGGCTAGACGAGCAGTACTTC
few	.	TRBJ1-2	TRBV14	CASSRSGYHGYTF	TGTGCCAGCAGCCGATCCGGGTACCATGGCTACACCTTC
many	TRBD1	TRBJ1-2	TRBV19	CASRWTGDYGYTF	TGTGCCAGTAGGTGGACAGGCGACTATGGCTACACCTTC
.	.	TRBJ1-1	TRBV11-2	CASSLLGYPYTEAFF	TGTGCCAGCAGCTTATTGGGGTATCCCTACACTGAAGCTTTCTTT
many	TRBD2	TRBJ2-7	TRBV7-2	CASSPGGGHPTYEQYF	TGTGCCAGCAGCCCTGGGGGGGGTCACCCGACCTACGAGCAGTACTTC
many	.	TRBJ2-3	TRBV7-8	CASSLGTRGDTQYF	TGTGCCAGCAGCTTAGGGACTAGGGGGGATACGCAGTATTTT
many	.	TRBJ2-5	TRBV5-6	CASRYRETQYF	TGTGCCAGCAGGTACCGGGAGACCCAGTACTTC
.	TRBD1	TRBJ1-2	TRBV12-3/TRBV12-4	CASSLGQGAYGYTF	TGTGCCAGCAGTTTAGGACAGGGGGCCTATGGCTACACCTTC
many	TRBD1	TRBJ1-1	TRBV7-2	CASSFRQGPNTEAFF	TGTGCCAGCAGCTTTAGACAGGGGCCGAACACTGAAGCTTTCTTT
.	.	TRBJ2-1	TRBV3-1	CASSQDLSISYNEQFF	TGTGCCAGCAGCCAAGATCTTAGCATCTCCTACAATGAGCAGTTCTTC
many	.	TRBJ1-2	TRBV11-2	CASSFRTGTSYGYTF	TGTGCCAGCAGCTTTCGGACGGGGACTTCGTATGGCTACACCTTC
many	TRBD1	TRBJ1-2	TRBV28	CASSGTGAGRGYTF	TGTGCCAGCAGTGGGACAGGGGCGGGTCGAGGCTACACCTTC
.	TRBD1	TRBJ1-6	TRBV20-1	CSAGDRDSPLHF	TGCAGTGCCGGCGACAGGGATTCACCCCTCCACTTT
few	.	TRBJ1-1	TRBV6-5	CASSYSGFNTEAFF	TGTGCCAGCAGTTACTCAGGGTTCAACACTGAAGCTTTCTTT
many	TRBD2	TRBJ2-5	TRBV12-3/TRBV12-4	CASQRGQETQYF	TGTGCCAGCCAGCGGGGACAAGAGACCCAGTACTTC
many	TRBD1	TRBJ2-1	TRBV24-1	CATSEPGTGGYNEQFF	TGTGCCACCAGTGAACCCGGGACAGGGGGCTACAATGAGCAGTTCTTC
few	TRBD1	TRBJ2-1	TRBV7-8	CASLNDRGSYNEQFF	TGTGCCAGCCTTAACGACAGGGGGTCCTACAATGAGCAGTTCTTC
few	.	TRBJ2-7	TRBV6-2/TRBV6-3	CASSRPGTSSYEQYF	TGTGCCAGCAGCCGTCCCGGGACGAGCTCCTACGAGCAGTACTTC
few	TRBD2	TRBJ2-3	TRBV18	CASSPTSGGTTDTQYF	TGTGCCAGCTCACCAACTAGCGGGGGGACCACAGATACGCAGTATTTT
few	.	TRBJ2-1	TRBV7-2	CASSTGTNNEQFF	TGTGCCAGCAGCACCGGGACAAACAATGAGCAGTTCTTC
many	TRBD2	TRBJ2-3	TRBV29-1	CSTSGGGDTQYF	TGCAGCACTAGCGGGGGGGGAGATACGCAGTATTTT
many	TRBD2	TRBJ2-1	TRBV4-3	CASSPSGGSRLEQFF	TGCGCCAGCAGCCCAAGCGGGGGCTCTAGGTTGGAGCAGTTCTTC
.	.	TRBJ2-7	TRBV7-9	CASSQDVYEQYF	TGTGCCAGCAGCCAAGACGTCTACGAGCAGTACTTC
many	.	TRBJ1-1	TRBV30	CAWTTGNRNTEAFF	TGTGCCTGGACCACAGGGAATCGGAACACTGAAGCTTTCTTT
many	.	TRBJ1-5	TRBV19	CASTDIGNQPQHF	TGTGCCAGCACAGATATCGGCAATCAGCCCCAGCATTTT
many	.	TRBJ2-3	TRBV15	CATSSRDLSTDTQYF	TGTGCCACCAGCAGTAGGGACCTATCCACAGATACGCAGTATTTT
many	.	TRBJ2-7	TRBV3-1	CASSPTSYEQYF	TGTGCCAGCAGCCCCACCTCCTACGAGCAGTACTTC
few	TRBD1	TRBJ1-1	TRBV2	CASRTGRTNTEAFF	TGTGCCAGTCGGACAGGGCGGACGAACACTGAAGCTTTCTTT
few	.	TRBJ1-2	TRBV5-1	CASSFRGEDYTF	TGCGCCAGCAGCTTTAGGGGTGAGGACTACACCTTC
many	.	TRBJ1-2	TRBV4-1	CASSQDFSGSYGYTF	TGCGCCAGCAGCCAAGATTTCTCAGGTTCCTATGGCTACACCTTC
few	.	TRBJ1-2	TRBV7-8	CASSLGLTGRNYGYTF	TGTGCCAGCAGCTTAGGACTGACAGGACGAAACTATGGCTACACCTTC
.	.	TRBJ1-6	TRBV2	CASSVGADSPLHF	TGTGCCAGCAGTGTGGGGGCTGATTCACCCCTCCACTTT
few	.	TRBJ2-7	TRBV6-2/TRBV6-3	CASRSVTYEQYF	TGTGCCAGCCGTTCAGTCACTTACGAGCAGTACTTC
few	TRBD2	TRBJ2-1	TRBV20-1	CSARDPGLARGNEQFF	TGCAGTGCTAGAGACCCGGGACTAGCGAGGGGAAATGAGCAGTTCTTC
few	TRBD1	TRBJ2-5	TRBV7-3	CASSPKTGQETQYF	TGTGCCAGCAGCCCTAAGACAGGGCAAGAGACCCAGTACTTC
few	.	TRBJ2-1	TRBV5-1	CASTWTLGVGGEQFF	TGCGCCAGCACCTGGACCCTAGGGGTCGGTGGTGAGCAGTTCTTC
.	.	TRBJ2-7	TRBV4-3	CASSQDWLSGSYEQYF	TGCGCCAGCAGCCAAGACTGGCTGTCCGGCTCCTACGAGCAGTACTTC
many	.	TRBJ1-2	TRBV7-3	CASSPDGSGVGYTF	TGTGCCAGCAGCCCCGACGGTTCAGGGGTTGGCTACACCTTC
few	.	TRBJ1-1	TRBV20-1	CRSLPGTDTEAFF	TGCAGGTCCCTGCCGGGGACCGACACTGAAGCTTTCTTT
.	.	TRBJ2-1	TRBV5-1	CASSLGTSPLLYNEQFF	TGCGCCAGCAGCTTGGGGACTTCTCCCCTCCTCTACAATGAGCAGTTCTTC
.	.	TRBJ2-1	TRBV6-2/TRBV6-3	CASSYSLNEQFF	TGTGCCAGCAGTTACTCTCTCAATGAGCAGTTCTTC
many	.	TRBJ2-3	TRBV7-2	CASSSKRADTQYF	TGTGCCAGCAGCTCCAAGCGCGCAGATACGCAGTATTTT
.	.	TRBJ2-7	TRBV20-1	CSAREPTLGYEQYF	TGCAGTGCTAGAGAGCCTACACTAGGCTACGAGCAGTACTTC
.	TRBD1	TRBJ2-7	TRBV28	CASRLTGDHEQYF	TGTGCCAGCAGGCTTACAGGGGACCACGAGCAGTACTTC
.	.	TRBJ2-3	TRBV12-3/TRBV12-4	CASSLADALNTQYF	TGTGCCAGCAGTTTAGCGGACGCCCTAAATACGCAGTATTTT
many	TRBD2	TRBJ2-1	TRBV2	CASSFGLVSYNEQFF	TGTGCCAGCAGCTTCGGACTAGTTAGCTACAATGAGCAGTTCTTC
many	.	TRBJ1-1	TRBV7-8	CASSLTSPGHKNTEAFF	TGTGCCAGCAGCTTAACTTCCCCGGGTCATAAGAACACTGAAGCTTTCTTT
.	.	TRBJ2-3	TRBV9	CASSPAVWGTTDTQYF	TGTGCCAGCAGCCCTGCAGTTTGGGGAACCACAGATACGCAGTATTTT
many	.	TRBJ2-1	TRBV14	CASSLRGYPYNEQFF	TGTGCCAGCAGCCTTCGGGGGTACCCCTACAATGAGCAGTTCTTC